The entry that follows covers one T cell receptor (beta chain) sequence. Some clones are missing from TCRdb's copy, which holds only in-frame ones; the method was immunoSEQ multiplex PCR. The sample lists fewer than 110,000 clones, 84% occurring once. Trimming removed 3 bases from V and 6 bases from J, with 8 bases in between. The CDR3 length is 13 residues. This sample is drawn from a study of blood T cell repertoires in COVID-19. The chain couples TRBV12-3 or TRBV12-4 to TRBJ2-2, with D uncertain. This clonotype was obtained from a human donor in a cohort sampled during active COVID-19. Sequencing used peripheral blood. The CDR3 spells CASSFLGPGELFF. As DNA, the CDR3 is TGTGCCAGCAGTTTTTTGGGCCCCGGGGAGCTGTTTTTT.